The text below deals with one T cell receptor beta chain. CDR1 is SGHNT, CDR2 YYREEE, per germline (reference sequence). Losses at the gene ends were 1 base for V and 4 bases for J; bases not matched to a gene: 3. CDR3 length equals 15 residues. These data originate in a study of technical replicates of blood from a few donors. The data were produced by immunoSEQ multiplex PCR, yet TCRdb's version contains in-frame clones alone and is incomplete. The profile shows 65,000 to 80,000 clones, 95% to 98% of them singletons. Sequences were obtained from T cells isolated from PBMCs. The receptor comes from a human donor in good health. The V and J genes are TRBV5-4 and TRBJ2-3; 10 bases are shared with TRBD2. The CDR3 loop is CASSLNLAGADTQYF. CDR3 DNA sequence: TGTGCCAGCAGCTTGAACCTAGCGGGAGCAGATACGCAGTATTTT.